This TCR beta chain came from a study of shared clonotypes between healthy human individuals. The germline V gene has CDR1 SGHRS and CDR2 YFSETQ. The CDR3 spans 14 residues. Trimming removed 0 bases at V and 6 bases at J, with 10 bases between. Sequencing was performed with immunoSEQ multiplex PCR; in TCRdb, only in-frame clones are kept and a portion is missing. This table holds hundreds of thousands of clones, around 67% found once. This clone was found once. The sample comprised memory CD4+ T cells sorted from blood. The subset is: CD45RA-negative fraction. The clonotype comes from a woman in her twenties or thirties in good health. This rearrangement joins TRBV5-1 to TRBJ2-1; D not certain. CDR3 DNA sequence: TGCGCCAGCAGCTTGGGAACCTTTGGCAATGAGCAGTTCTTC. Translation gives CASSLGTFGNEQFF.